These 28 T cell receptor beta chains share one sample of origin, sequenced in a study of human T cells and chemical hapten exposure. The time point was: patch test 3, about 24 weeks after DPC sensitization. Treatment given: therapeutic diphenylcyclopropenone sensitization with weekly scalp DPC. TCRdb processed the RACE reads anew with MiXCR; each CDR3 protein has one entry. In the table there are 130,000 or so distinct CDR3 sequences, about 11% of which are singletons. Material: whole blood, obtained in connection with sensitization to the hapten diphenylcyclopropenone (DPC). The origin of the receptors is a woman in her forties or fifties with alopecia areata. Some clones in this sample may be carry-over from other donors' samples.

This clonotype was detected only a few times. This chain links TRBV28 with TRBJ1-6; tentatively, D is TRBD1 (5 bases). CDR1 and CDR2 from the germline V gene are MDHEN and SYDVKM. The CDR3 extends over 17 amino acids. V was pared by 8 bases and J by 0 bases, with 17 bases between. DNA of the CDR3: TGTGCCAGCGCGCCGGGACTGAGGCCCTCCTATAATTCACCCCTCCACTTT. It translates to CASAPGLRPSYNSPLHF.

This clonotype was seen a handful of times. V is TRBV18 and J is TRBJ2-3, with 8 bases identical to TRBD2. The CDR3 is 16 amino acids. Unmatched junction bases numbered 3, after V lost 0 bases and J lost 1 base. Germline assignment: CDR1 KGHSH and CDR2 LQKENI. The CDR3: CASSPPAGGRTDTQYF. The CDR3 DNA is TGTGCCAGCTCACCACCGGCGGGAGGCCGCACAGATACGCAGTATTTT.

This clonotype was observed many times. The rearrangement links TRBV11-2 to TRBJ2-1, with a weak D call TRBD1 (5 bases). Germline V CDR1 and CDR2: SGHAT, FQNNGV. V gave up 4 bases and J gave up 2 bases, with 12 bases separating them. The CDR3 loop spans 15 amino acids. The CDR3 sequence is CASSSTVEPYNEQFF. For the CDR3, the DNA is TGTGCCAGCAGCTCGACAGTAGAACCCTACAATGAGCAGTTCTTC. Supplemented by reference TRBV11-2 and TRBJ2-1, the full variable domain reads EAGVAQSPRYKIIEKRQSVAFWCNPISGHATLYWYQQILGQGPKLLIQFQNNGVVDDSQLPKDRFSAERLKGVDSTLKIQPAKLEDSAVYLCASSSTVEPYNEQFFGPGTRLTVL.

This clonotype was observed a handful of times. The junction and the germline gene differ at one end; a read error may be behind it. CDR3 nucleotide sequence: TGTGCCAGCAGCTCGACAGGGGGCAACCAGCCCCAGCATTTT. It yields the protein CASSSTGGNQPQHF. The rearrangement uses TRBV6-5 and TRBJ1-5; 10 nucleotides line up with TRBD1. CDR3 length equals 14 residues. Germline V lookup: CDR1 MNHEY, CDR2 SVGAGI.

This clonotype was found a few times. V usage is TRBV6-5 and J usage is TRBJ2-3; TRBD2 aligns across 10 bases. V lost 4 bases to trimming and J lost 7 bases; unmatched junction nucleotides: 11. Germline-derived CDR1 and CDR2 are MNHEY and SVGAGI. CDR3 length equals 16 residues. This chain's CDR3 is CASSLGSGGLANTQYF. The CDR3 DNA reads TGTGCCAGCAGTTTAGGTAGCGGGGGGCTTGCTAATACGCAGTATTTT.

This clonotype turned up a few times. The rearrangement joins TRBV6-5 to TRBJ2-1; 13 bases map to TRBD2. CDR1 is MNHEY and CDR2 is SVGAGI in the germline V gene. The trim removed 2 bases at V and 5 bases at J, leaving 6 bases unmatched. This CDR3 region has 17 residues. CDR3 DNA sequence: TGTGCCAGCAGTTACGGAACTAGCGGGGGGGCTCACAATGAGCAGTTCTTC. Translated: CASSYGTSGGAHNEQFF.

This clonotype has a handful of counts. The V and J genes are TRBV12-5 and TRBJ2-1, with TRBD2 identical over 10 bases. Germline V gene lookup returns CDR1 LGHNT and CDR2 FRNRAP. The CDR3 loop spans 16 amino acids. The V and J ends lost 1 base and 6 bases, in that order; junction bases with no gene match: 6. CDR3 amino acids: CASGLGALAGGNEQFF. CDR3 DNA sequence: TGTGCTAGTGGTTTGGGGGCATTAGCGGGAGGCAATGAGCAGTTCTTC.

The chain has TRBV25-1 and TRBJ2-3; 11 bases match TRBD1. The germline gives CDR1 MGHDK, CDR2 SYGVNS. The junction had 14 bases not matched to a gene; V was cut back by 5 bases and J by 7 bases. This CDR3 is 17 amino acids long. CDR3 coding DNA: TGTGCCAGCAGTTCGAATCCCAGGACAGGGGGCGGCCATACGCAGTATTTT. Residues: CASSSNPRTGGGHTQYF.

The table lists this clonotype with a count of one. This CDR3 is CASSSAGGSNQPQHF. The DNA of the CDR3 is TGTGCCAGCAGCTCAGCAGGGGGTAGCAATCAGCCCCAGCATTTT. V and J are TRBV7-8 and TRBJ1-5; 7 bases are shared with TRBD1. The length of the CDR3 is 15 residues. Germline CDR1 and CDR2: SGHVS and FQNEAQ. Trimming took 4 bases from V and 0 from J; bases not matched to a gene: 3.

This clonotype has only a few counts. CDR3 in amino acids: CASSSRPGLAGGQFF. For the CDR3, the DNA is TGTGCCAGCAGTTCAAGGCCGGGACTAGCGGGAGGGCAGTTCTTC. The chain carries TRBV28 and TRBJ2-1; 15 bases map to TRBD2. CDR1 MDHEN and CDR2 SYDVKM come from the germline V gene. The CDR3 length is 15 residues. The J segment lost 12 bases and the V segment lost 4 bases, leaving 7 bases of the junction unmatched.

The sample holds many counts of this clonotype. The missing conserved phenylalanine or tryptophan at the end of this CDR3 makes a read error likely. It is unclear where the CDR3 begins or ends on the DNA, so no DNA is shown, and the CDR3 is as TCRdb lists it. CDR3 sequence: CSARWGAGEVV. V usage is TRBV20-1 and J usage is TRBJ2-3; the table's D call, TRBD2, has no DNA check behind it. The germline V gene has CDR1 DFQATT and CDR2 SNEGSKA (reference sequence). With termini counted, the CDR3 has 11 amino acids.

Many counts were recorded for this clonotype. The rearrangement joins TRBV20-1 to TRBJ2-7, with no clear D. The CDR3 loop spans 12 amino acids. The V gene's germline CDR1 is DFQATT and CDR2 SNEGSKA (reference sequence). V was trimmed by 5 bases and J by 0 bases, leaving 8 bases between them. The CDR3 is CSAPRSSYEQYF. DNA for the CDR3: TGCAGTGCTCCTAGGAGCTCCTACGAGCAGTACTTC.

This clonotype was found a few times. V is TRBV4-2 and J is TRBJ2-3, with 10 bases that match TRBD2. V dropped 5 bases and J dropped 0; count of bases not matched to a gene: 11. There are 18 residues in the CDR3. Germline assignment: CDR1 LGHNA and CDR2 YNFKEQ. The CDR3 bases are TGTGCCAGCAGCGCACTAGCGGGGTTAGAGGCTAGCACAGATACGCAGTATTTT. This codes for CASSALAGLEASTDTQYF.

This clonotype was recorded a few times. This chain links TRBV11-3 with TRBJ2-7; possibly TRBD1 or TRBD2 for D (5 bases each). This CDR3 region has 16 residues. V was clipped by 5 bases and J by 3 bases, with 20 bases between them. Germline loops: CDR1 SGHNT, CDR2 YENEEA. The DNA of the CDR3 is TGTGCCAGCAGCCTTGGGGACCGGGCTACGGGCTACGAGCAGTACTTC. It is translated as CASSLGDRATGYEQYF.

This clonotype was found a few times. CDR3 sequence (DNA): TGTGCCAGCAGGCCCACAGGGGGGGATGAAAAACTGTTTTTT. It encodes CASRPTGGDEKLFF. V gene TRBV6-5 combines with J gene TRBJ1-4; TRBD1 matches at 8 bases. The CDR3 runs 14 residues. Germline CDR1 and CDR2: MNHEY and SVGAGI. V lost 6 bases to trimming and J lost 6 bases; unmatched junction nucleotides: 6.

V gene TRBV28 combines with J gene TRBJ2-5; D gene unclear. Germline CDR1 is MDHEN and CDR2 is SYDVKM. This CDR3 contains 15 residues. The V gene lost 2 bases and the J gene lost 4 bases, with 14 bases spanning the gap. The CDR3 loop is CASSLGAMGIETQYF. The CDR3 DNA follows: TGTGCCAGCAGTTTAGGTGCCATGGGTATAGAGACCCAGTACTTC.

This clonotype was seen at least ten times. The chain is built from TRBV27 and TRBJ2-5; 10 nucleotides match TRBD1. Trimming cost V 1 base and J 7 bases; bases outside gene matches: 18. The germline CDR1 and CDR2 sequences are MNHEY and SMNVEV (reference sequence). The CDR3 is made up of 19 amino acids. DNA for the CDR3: TGTGCCAGCAGTTTATTTGCCCCCTCCGGGACAGGGGACCGAGGGACCCAGTACTTC. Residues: CASSLFAPSGTGDRGTQYF.

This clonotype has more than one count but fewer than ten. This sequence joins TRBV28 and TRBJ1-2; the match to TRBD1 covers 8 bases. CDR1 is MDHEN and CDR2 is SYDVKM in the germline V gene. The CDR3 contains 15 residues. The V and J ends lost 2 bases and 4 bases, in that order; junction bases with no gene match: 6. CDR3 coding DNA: TGTGCCAGCAGTTTAAGGGTCGGACAGGGCTATGGCTACACCTTC. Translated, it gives CASSLRVGQGYGYTF.

The CDR3 DNA reads TGCAGCGTTGGTGGGGGCGCGTCGGCAAGGGGCGAGCAGTACTTC. Protein sequence: CSVGGGASARGEQYF. The chain is built from TRBV29-1 and TRBJ2-7; a weak D match, TRBD1 (6 bases). Germline V lookup: CDR1 SQVTM, CDR2 ANQGSEA. Trimming stripped 4 bases from V and 6 bases from J, with 22 bases between. This CDR3 spans 15 amino acids.

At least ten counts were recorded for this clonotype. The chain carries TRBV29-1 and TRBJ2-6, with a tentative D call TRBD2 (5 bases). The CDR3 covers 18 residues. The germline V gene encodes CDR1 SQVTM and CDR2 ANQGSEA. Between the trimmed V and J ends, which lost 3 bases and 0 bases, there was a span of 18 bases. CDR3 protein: CSVEEAGQPPSGANVLTF. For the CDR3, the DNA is TGCAGCGTTGAGGAGGCAGGTCAGCCCCCCTCTGGGGCCAACGTCCTGACTTTC.

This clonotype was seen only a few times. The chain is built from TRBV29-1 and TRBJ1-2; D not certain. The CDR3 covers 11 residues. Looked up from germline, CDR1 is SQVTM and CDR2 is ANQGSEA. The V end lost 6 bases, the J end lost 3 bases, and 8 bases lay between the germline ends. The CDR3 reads CSVDIDYGYTF. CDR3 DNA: TGCAGCGTCGACATAGACTATGGCTACACCTTC. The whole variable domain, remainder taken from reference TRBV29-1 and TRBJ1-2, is SAVISQKPSRDICQRGTSLTIQCQVDSQVTMMFWYRQQPGQSLTLIATANQGSEATYESGFVIDKFPISRPNLTFSTLTVSNMSPEDSSIYLCSVDIDYGYTFGSGTRLTVV.

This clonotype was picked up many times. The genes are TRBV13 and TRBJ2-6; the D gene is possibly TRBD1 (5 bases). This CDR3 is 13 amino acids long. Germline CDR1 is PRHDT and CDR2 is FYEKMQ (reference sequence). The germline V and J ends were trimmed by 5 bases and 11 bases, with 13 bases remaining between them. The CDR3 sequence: CASSNQGTYVLTF. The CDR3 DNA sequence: TGTGCCAGCAGCAACCAGGGAACTTACGTCCTGACTTTC.

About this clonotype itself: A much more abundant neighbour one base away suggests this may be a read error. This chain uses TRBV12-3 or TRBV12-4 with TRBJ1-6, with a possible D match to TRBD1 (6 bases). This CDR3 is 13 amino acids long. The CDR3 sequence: CASSPGEHSPLNF. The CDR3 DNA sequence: TGTGCCAGCAGCCCAGGGGAGCATTCACCCCTCAACTTT.

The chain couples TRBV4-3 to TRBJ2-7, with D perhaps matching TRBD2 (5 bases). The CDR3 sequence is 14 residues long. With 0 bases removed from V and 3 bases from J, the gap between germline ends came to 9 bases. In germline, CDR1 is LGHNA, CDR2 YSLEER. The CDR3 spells CASSQEEEDYEQYF. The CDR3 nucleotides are TGCGCCAGCAGCCAAGAGGAGGAGGACTACGAGCAGTACTTC.

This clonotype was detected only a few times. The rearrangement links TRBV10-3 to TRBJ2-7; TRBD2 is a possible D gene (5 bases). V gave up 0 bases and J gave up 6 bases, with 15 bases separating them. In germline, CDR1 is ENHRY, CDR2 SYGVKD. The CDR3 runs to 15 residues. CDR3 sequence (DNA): TGTGCCATCAGTGAGTCGATGGTCGGGATGGGCGAGCAGTACTTC. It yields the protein CAISESMVGMGEQYF.

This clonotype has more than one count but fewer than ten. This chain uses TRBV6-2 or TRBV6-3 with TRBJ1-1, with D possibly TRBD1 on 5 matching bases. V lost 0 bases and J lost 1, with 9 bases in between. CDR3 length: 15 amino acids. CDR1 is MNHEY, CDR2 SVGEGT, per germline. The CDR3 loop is CASSYSGTSNTEAFF. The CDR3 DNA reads TGTGCCAGCAGTTACTCAGGGACGTCGAACACTGAAGCTTTCTTT.

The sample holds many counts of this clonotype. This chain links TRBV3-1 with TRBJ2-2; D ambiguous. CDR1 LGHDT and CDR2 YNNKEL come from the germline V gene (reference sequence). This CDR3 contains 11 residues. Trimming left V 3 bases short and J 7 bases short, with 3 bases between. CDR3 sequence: CASSQGGELFF. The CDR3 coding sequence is TGTGCCAGCAGCCAGGGCGGGGAGCTGTTTTTT.

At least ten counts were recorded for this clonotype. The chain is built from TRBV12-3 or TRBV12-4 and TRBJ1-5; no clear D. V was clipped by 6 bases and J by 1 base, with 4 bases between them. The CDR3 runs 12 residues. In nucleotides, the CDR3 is TGTGCCAGCAGAACCAGCAATCAGCCCCAGCATTTT. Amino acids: CASRTSNQPQHF.